This T cell receptor (beta chain) comes out of a study of cytomegalovirus exposure and HLA in healthy donors. With regard to this clone: Its antigen is as yet unknown.

PCR primers comprised 60 Vbeta and 13 Jbeta primers. The protocol was immunoSEQ multiplex PCR, while the TCRdb copy is restricted to in-frame clones and leaves out a portion. The sample carries over 75,000 clones, around nine tenths recorded once. Study conclusions and caveats: Most TCR sequences were seen very rarely across donors, but some public TCRs occurred in many. CMV serostatus was the only recorded immune exposure for donors. What was likely a sequencing artifact was a cluster of highly shared sequence variants.

Nominally healthy donors provided the samples, though records likely missed some immune exposures. Trimming cost V 6 bases and J 0 bases; bases outside gene matches: 4. CDR3 length: 14 residues. The germline V gene encodes CDR1 ENHRY and CDR2 SYGVKD. Sequencing input: PBMCs. The clonotype originates from a man aged 25 to 45 in good health and CMV-seropositive. The chain carries TRBV10-3 and TRBJ2-7; 8 positions match TRBD2. The CDR3 coding sequence is TGTGCCATCAGCCCGGGGGGGTCCTCCTACGAGCAGTACTTC. This translates into CAISPGGSSYEQYF.